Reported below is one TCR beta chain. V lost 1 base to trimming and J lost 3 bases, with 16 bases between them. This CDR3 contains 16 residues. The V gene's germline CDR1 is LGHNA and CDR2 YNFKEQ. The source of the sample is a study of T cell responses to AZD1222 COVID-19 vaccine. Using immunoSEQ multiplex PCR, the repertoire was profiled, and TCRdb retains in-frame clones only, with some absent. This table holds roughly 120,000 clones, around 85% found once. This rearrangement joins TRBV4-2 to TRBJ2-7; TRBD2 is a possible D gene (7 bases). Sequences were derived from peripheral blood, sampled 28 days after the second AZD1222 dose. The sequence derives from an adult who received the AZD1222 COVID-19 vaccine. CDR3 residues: CASSQAGGGGVYEQYF. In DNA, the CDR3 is TGTGCCAGCAGCCAAGCCGGAGGGGGGGGCGTCTACGAGCAGTACTTC.